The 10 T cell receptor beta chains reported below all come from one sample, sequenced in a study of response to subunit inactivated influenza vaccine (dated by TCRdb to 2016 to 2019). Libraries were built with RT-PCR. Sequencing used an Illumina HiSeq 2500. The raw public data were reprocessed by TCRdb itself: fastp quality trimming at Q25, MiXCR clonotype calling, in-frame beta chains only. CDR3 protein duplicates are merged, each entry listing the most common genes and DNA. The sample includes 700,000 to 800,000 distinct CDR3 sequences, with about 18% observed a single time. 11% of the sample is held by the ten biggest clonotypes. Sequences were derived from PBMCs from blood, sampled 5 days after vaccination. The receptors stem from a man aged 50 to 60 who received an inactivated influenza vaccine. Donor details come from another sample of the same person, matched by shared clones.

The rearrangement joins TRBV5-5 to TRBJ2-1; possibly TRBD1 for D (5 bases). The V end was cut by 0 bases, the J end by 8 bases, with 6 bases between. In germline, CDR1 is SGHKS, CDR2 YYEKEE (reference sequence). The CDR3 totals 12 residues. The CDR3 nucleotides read TGTGCCAGCAGCTTGGTCAGGGATGAGCAGTTCTTC. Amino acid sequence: CASSLVRDEQFF.

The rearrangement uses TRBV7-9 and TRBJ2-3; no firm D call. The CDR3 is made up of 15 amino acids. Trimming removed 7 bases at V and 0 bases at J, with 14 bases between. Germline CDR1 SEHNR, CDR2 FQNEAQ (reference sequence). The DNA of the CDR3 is TGTGCCAGCACCAAGACTGAAACTAGCACAGATACGCAGTATTTT. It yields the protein CASTKTETSTDTQYF. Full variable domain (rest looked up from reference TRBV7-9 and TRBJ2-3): DTGVSQNPRHKITKRGQNVTFRCDPISEHNRLYWYRQTLGQGPEFLTYFQNEAQLEKSRLLSDRFSAERPKGSFSTLEIQRTEQGDSAMYLCASTKTETSTDTQYFGPGTRLTVL.

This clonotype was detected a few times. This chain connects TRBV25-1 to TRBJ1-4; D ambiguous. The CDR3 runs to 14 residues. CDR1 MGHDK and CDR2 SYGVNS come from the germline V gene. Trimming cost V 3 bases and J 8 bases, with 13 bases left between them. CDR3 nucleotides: TGTGCCAGCAGTGACAGACCCCTTAGCGAAAAACTGTTTTTT. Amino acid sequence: CASSDRPLSEKLFF.

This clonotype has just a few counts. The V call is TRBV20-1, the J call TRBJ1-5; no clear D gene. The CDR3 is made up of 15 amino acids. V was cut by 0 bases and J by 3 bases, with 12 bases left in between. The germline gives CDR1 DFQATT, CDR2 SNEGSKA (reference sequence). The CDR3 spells CSARDRIGDNQPQHF. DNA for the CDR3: TGCAGTGCTAGAGATCGGATTGGGGACAATCAGCCCCAGCATTTT.

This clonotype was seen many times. In DNA form, the CDR3 reads TGTGCCATCAGTCGCGGACAGGGGGCTCAAGAGCAGTACTTC. Translated, it gives CAISRGQGAQEQYF. The J gene is TRBJ2-7, the V gene TRBV10-3; the match to TRBD1 covers 11 bases. Per the germline V gene, CDR1 is ENHRY and CDR2 is SYGVKD. The CDR3 is 14 residues long. V dropped 5 bases and J dropped 7; count of bases not matched to a gene: 7.

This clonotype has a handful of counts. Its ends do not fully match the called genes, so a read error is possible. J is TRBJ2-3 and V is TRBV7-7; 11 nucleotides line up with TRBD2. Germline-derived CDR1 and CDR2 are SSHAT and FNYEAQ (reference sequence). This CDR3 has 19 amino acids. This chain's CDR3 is CASSRGGTSGQTHGDTQYF. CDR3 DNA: TGTGCTAGCAGCCGGGGGGGGACTAGCGGCCAAACCCACGGAGATACGCAGTATTTT.

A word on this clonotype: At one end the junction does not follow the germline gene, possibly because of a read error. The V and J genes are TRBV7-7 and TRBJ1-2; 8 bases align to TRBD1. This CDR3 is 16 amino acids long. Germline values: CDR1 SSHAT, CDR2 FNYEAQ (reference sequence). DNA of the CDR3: TGTGCTAGCAGCCCCTCGGCAGGGGGCGATGACTATGGCTACACCTTC. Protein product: CASSPSAGGDDYGYTF.

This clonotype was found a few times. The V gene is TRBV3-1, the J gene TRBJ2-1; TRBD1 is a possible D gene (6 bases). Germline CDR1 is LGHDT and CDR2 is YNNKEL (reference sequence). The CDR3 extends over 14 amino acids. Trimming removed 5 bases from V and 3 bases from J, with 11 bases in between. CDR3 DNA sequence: TGTGCCAGCAGCATACAGGGAGACTACAATGAGCAGTTCTTC. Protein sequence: CASSIQGDYNEQFF.

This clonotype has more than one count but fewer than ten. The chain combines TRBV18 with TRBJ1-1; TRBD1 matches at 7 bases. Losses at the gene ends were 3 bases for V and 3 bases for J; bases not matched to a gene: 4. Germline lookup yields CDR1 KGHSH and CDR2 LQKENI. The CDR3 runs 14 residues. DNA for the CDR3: TGTGCCAGCTCACCGTTTACAGGGGACACTGAAGCTTTCTTT. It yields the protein CASSPFTGDTEAFF.

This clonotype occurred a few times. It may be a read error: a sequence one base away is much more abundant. In DNA form, the CDR3 reads TGTGCCAGCAGCCGGACTAGCGGGATCTACAATGAGCAGTTCTTC. Residues: CASSRTSGIYNEQFF. The V call is TRBV5-6, the J call TRBJ2-1; TRBD2 agrees at 12 bases. Per the germline V gene, CDR1 is SGHDT and CDR2 is YYEEEE. The CDR3 is 15 residues long. V was clipped by 4 bases and J by 3 bases; unmatched bases: 2.